The clone carrying this T cell receptor beta chain was seen at least ten times. Its antigen is undetermined. Different DNA sequences within this sample yield the same CDR3. The sample comes from a study of beta chain features in type 1 diabetes. The entirety of the isolated RNA underwent reverse transcription, so expressed TCRB transcripts were sequenced. Sequenced by immunoSEQ multiplex PCR; TCRdb stores in-frame clones only, minus some. The data show 120,000 or so clones, roughly 17% seen once. Study outcomes and limitations: Among all four CD4+ subsets, Type 1 diabetes patients had TCRB CDR3s that were moderately but significantly shorter. The study left unresolved whether HLA type influences TCRB rearrangement. A closer apparent resemblance between naive, central memory and Treg TCRB repertoires was seen in patients than in healthy donors.

V trimming: 2 bases; J trimming: 2 bases; junction bases outside the gene matches: 3. Germline V CDR1 and CDR2: SGHTA, FQGNSA. This CDR3 contains 15 residues. Sequencing was carried out using central memory CD4+ T cells from blood. The rearrangement uses TRBV7-2 and TRBJ2-3, with 8 positions matching TRBD2. The clonotype was recovered from a man aged 18 to 29 with type 1 diabetes. The CDR3 nucleotides are TGTGCCAGCAGCTTACGGCGGGAGGACACAGATACGCAGTATTTT. Amino acids: CASSLRREDTDTQYF.